This T cell receptor beta chain originates from a study of blood T cells in healthy people across ages. The CDR3 is 18 amino acids. V was shortened by 1 base and J by 2 bases, with 19 bases between the two germline ends. Germline V gives CDR1 SEHNR, CDR2 FQNEAQ (reference sequence). Next came a second PCR, run for about 7 to 12 cycles, which used a sample-barcoded 5' primer along with a J-beta primer mix. TCRdb processed the 5' RACE reads anew with MiXCR; each CDR3 protein has one entry. The sample yields approximately 820,000 distinct CDR3 sequences, under 55% seen once. This clonotype appeared a few times.

The sequence was obtained from a man aged 55 to 70 in good health. The sequenced material came from blood. V and J are TRBV7-9 and TRBJ2-3; the D gene is possibly TRBD2 (5 bases). CDR3 residues: CASSLGGRASPHTDTQYF. The CDR3 nucleotides are TGTGCCAGCAGCTTAGGCGGTAGGGCTAGCCCGCACACAGATACGCAGTATTTT.